Following are 8 T cell receptor beta chains from one sample sequenced in a study of cytomegalovirus exposure and HLA in healthy donors. The table came from immunoSEQ multiplex PCR; TCRdb's copy has only in-frame clones and leaves some out. The sample has just under 75,000 clones, approximately 94% seen once. Source material: PBMCs. The receptor set was obtained from a woman aged 18-29 years in good health and CMV-seropositive.

This chain joins TRBV9 and TRBJ2-1, with 13 bases lining up with TRBD2. Germline lookup yields CDR1 SGDLS and CDR2 YYNGEE. This CDR3 comprises 18 residues. V dropped 3 bases and J dropped 2; count of bases not matched to a gene: 8. The CDR3, as DNA: TGTGCCAGCAGCGACGGACTAGCGGGAGTGGGTCCCTACAATGAGCAGTTCTTC. Residues: CASSDGLAGVGPYNEQFF.

This chain uses TRBV2 with TRBJ1-1; TRBD1 might be the D (6 bases). This CDR3 spans 14 amino acids. Germline assignment: CDR1 SNHLY and CDR2 FYNNEI. V lost 6 bases and J 0 bases, leaving 11 bases between the germline ends. The CDR3 DNA sequence: TGTGCCAGCAGCTACAGGGACATGAACACTGAAGCTTTCTTT. Its protein product is CASSYRDMNTEAFF.

The chain links TRBV7-3 to TRBJ2-3; a weak D match, TRBD2 (5 bases). CDR1 and CDR2 from the germline V gene are SGHTA and FQGTGA. Trimming took off 3 bases at V and 3 bases at J, with 7 bases between the two ends. This CDR3 comprises 13 residues. Here the CDR3 DNA reads TGTGCCAGCAGCTTTCTAGCAACAGATACGCAGTATTTT. Protein product: CASSFLATDTQYF. Drawing the rest from reference TRBV7-3 and TRBJ2-3, the complete variable domain is GAGVSQTPSNKVTEKGKYVELRCDPISGHTALYWYRQSLGQGPEFLIYFQGTGAADDSGLPNDRFFAVRPEGSVSTLKIQRTERGDSAVYLCASSFLATDTQYFGPGTRLTVL.

V is TRBV28 and J is TRBJ1-1; 12 bases align to TRBD1. The CDR3 runs to 21 residues. Germline V CDR1 and CDR2: MDHEN, SYDVKM. V lost 4 bases and J lost 4; bases outside the gene matches: 22. The DNA of the CDR3 is TGTGCCAGCAGTTCCCCCTCGGGGGACAGGGGGCATTCGTTCGTAGGCACTGAAGCTTTCTTT. It yields the protein CASSSPSGDRGHSFVGTEAFF.

The chain joins TRBV28 to TRBJ1-4; D is ambiguous. CDR1 is MDHEN, CDR2 SYDVKM, per germline. The length of the CDR3 is 15 residues. V lost 0 bases, J lost 5 bases, and 10 bases lay in between. CDR3 region: CASSLWSQLNEKLFF. The CDR3 bases are TGTGCCAGCAGTTTATGGTCGCAGTTAAATGAAAAACTGTTTTTT.

The chain recombines TRBV6-5 with TRBJ1-1, with 7 bases lining up with TRBD1. The CDR3 totals 14 residues. With 8 bases clipped from V and 4 bases from J, the junction kept 10 bases outside the gene matches. Per germline, CDR1 MNHEY and CDR2 SVGAGI. CDR3 coding DNA: TGTGCCAGCTTAAACAGGGGAAGAATCACTGAAGCTTTCTTT. Translating gives CASLNRGRITEAFF.

J is TRBJ1-2 and V is TRBV2; possible D gene TRBD1, 5 bases. Germline CDR1 SNHLY, CDR2 FYNNEI. V shed 2 bases and J shed 4 bases, with 14 bases lying between them. The CDR3 contains 15 residues. This chain's CDR3 is CASSERGNLIYGYTF. CDR3 nucleotide sequence: TGTGCCAGCAGTGAACGGGGGAACCTCATCTATGGCTACACCTTC. Full variable domain (outside the CDR3, taken from reference TRBV2 and TRBJ1-2): EPEVTQTPSHQVTQMGQEVILRCVPISNHLYFYWYRQILGQKVEFLVSFYNNEISEKSEIFDDQFSVERPDGSNFTLKIRSTKLEDSAMYFCASSERGNLIYGYTFGSGTRLTVV.

V is TRBV5-1 and J is TRBJ2-7, with 9 bases matching TRBD2. The CDR3 runs to 15 residues. The J segment lost 3 bases and the V segment lost 4 bases, leaving 8 bases of the junction unmatched. In germline, CDR1 is SGHRS, CDR2 YFSETQ. The CDR3 spells CASSPEASGVYEQYF. DNA for the CDR3: TGCGCCAGCAGCCCGGAGGCTAGCGGGGTCTACGAGCAGTACTTC. Full variable domain (missing parts from reference TRBV5-1 and TRBJ2-7): KAGVTQTPRYLIKTRGQQVTLSCSPISGHRSVSWYQQTPGQGLQFLFEYFSETQRNKGNFPGRFSGRQFSNSRSEMNVSTLELGDSALYLCASSPEASGVYEQYFGPGTRLTVT.